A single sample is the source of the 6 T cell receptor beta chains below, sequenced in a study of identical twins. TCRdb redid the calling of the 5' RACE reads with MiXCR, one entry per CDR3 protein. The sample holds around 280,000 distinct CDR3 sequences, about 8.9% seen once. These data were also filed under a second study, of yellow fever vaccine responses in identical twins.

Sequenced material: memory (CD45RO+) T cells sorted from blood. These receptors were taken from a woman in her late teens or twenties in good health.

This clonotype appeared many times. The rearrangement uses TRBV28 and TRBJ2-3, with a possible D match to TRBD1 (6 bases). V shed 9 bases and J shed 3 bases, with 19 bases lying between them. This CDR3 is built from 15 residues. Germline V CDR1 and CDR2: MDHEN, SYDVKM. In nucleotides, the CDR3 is TGTGCCAGTACAACCCCACAGGGTGGGACAGATACGCAGTATTTT. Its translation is CASTTPQGGTDTQYF.

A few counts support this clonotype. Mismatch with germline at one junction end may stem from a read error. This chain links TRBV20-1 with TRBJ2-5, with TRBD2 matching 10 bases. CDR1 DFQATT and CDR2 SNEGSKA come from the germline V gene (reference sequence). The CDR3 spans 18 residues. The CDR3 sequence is CSALAIGLAGVGQEAQYF. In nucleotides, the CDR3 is TGCAGTGCCCTAGCAATAGGTCTAGCGGGAGTAGGGCAAGAGGCCCAGTACTTC.

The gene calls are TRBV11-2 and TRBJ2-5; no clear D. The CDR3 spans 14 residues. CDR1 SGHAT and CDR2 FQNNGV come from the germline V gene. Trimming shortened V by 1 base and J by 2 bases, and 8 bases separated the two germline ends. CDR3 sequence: CASSLAARQETQYF. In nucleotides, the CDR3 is TGTGCCAGCAGCTTAGCGGCGAGACAAGAGACCCAGTACTTC. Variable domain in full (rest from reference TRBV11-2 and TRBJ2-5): EAGVAQSPRYKIIEKRQSVAFWCNPISGHATLYWYQQILGQGPKLLIQFQNNGVVDDSQLPKDRFSAERLKGVDSTLKIQPAKLEDSAVYLCASSLAARQETQYFGPGTRLLVL.

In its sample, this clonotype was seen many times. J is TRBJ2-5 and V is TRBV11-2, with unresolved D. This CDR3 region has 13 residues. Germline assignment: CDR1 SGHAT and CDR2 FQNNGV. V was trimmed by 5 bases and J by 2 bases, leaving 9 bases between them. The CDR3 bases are TGTGCCAGCAGCGTCAACCTTCAAGAGACCCAGTACTTC. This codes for CASSVNLQETQYF.

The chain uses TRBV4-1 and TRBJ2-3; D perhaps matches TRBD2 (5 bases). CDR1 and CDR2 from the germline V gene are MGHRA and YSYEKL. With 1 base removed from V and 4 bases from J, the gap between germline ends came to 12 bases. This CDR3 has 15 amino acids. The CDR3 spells CASSQAGAGPDTQYF. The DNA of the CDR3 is TGCGCCAGCAGCCAAGCCGGTGCGGGCCCAGATACGCAGTATTTT.

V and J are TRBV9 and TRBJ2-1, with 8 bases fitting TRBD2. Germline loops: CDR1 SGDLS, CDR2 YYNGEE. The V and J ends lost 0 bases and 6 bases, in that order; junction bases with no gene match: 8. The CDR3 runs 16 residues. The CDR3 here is CASSVAPGGQFNEQFF. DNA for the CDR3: TGTGCCAGCAGCGTAGCCCCGGGAGGGCAGTTCAATGAGCAGTTCTTC.